The 14 T cell receptor beta chains below come from one sample, sequenced in a study of blood T cell repertoires in COVID-19. Assay: immunoSEQ multiplex PCR; the TCRdb copy retains only in-frame clones and omits some. The data contain some 250,000 clones, 82% of them seen just once; the ten biggest clones take up roughly 3%. The specimen was peripheral blood. Source of these receptors: a young woman with acute or convalescent COVID-19.

This rearrangement joins TRBV6-2 or TRBV6-3 to TRBJ1-1, with 7 bases matching TRBD1. The CDR3 extends over 15 amino acids. Losses at the gene ends were 5 bases for V and 1 base for J; bases not matched to a gene: 7. The germline gives CDR1 MNHEY, CDR2 SVGEGT. CDR3 sequence reads: CASSARQGANTEAFF. The CDR3, as DNA: TGTGCCAGCAGTGCCCGACAGGGTGCGAACACTGAAGCTTTCTTT.

This clone appeared a few times. The chain links TRBV15 to TRBJ1-4, with 9 bases lining up with TRBD1. Germline V CDR1 and CDR2: LNHNV, YYDKDF (reference sequence). The CDR3 contains 18 residues. J was trimmed by 7 bases and V by 0 bases; bases with no gene match: 12. CDR3 nucleotide sequence: TGTGCCACCAGCAGAGATTCCAATACCGGGACAGGGAGTGAAAAACTGTTTTTT. Encoded protein: CATSRDSNTGTGSEKLFF.

J is TRBJ1-6 and V is TRBV5-1; D possibly corresponds to TRBD1 (5 bases). This CDR3 has 15 amino acids. Germline-derived CDR1 and CDR2 are SGHRS and YFSETQ. V lost 0 bases and J 8 bases, leaving 12 bases between the germline ends. CDR3 residues: CASSLGRGYDSPLHF. The CDR3 region has the DNA TGCGCCAGCAGCTTGGGGCGGGGGTATGATTCACCCCTCCACTTT.

This chain uses TRBV30 with TRBJ2-7; D is possibly TRBD1 (5 bases). This CDR3 is 12 amino acids long. Germline V CDR1 and CDR2: GTSNPN, SVGIG (reference sequence). Trimming took off 0 bases at V and 3 bases at J, with 6 bases between the two ends. CDR3 sequence reads: CAWSVGVYEQYF. For the CDR3, the DNA is TGTGCCTGGAGTGTAGGGGTCTACGAGCAGTACTTC.

V is TRBV19 and J is TRBJ2-7; 10 nucleotides agree with TRBD2. V lost 5 bases and J lost 4; bases outside the gene matches: 8. The CDR3 extends over 15 amino acids. CDR1 and CDR2 from the germline V gene are LNHDA and SQIVND (reference sequence). The CDR3 spells CASSYILAGPYEQYF. CDR3 nucleotides: TGTGCCAGTAGTTACATACTAGCGGGACCGTACGAGCAGTACTTC.

The chain employs TRBV24-1 and TRBJ1-1; no reliable D call. Germline V CDR1 and CDR2: KGHDR, SFDVKD. This CDR3 is 14 amino acids long. V shed 3 bases and J shed 3 bases, with 10 bases lying between them. CDR3 protein: CATSDPGRDTEAFF. The CDR3 DNA is TGTGCCACCAGTGATCCTGGGCGAGACACTGAAGCTTTCTTT.

The rearrangement links TRBV15 to TRBJ1-4; the D is unclear. The CDR3 totals 15 residues. With 0 bases removed from V and 4 bases from J, the gap between germline ends came to 9 bases. The germline gives CDR1 LNHNV, CDR2 YYDKDF (reference sequence). Written as DNA, the CDR3 is TGTGCCACCAGCAGAGATTTTGGTAGTAATGAAAAACTGTTTTTT. Amino acids: CATSRDFGSNEKLFF. Drawing the rest from reference TRBV15 and TRBJ1-4, the complete variable domain is DAMVIQNPRYQVTQFGKPVTLSCSQTLNHNVMYWYQQKSSQAPKLLFHYYDKDFNNEADTPDNFQSRRPNTSFCFLDIRSPGLGDTAMYLCATSRDFGSNEKLFFGSGTQLSVL.

The V call is TRBV18, the J call TRBJ2-1; D may be TRBD2 (6 bases). This CDR3 comprises 17 residues. Germline-derived CDR1 and CDR2 are KGHSH and LQKENI. V lost 1 base, J lost 1 base, and 14 bases lay in between. The CDR3 nucleotides are TGTGCCAGCTCACCACGGGCTAGCGAACATTCCTACAATGAGCAGTTCTTC. Translated, it gives CASSPRASEHSYNEQFF.

This chain uses TRBV12-3 or TRBV12-4 with TRBJ2-3, with D perhaps matching TRBD2 (5 bases). Trimming left V 8 bases short and J 4 bases short, with 7 bases between. This CDR3 has 11 amino acids. The CDR3 DNA reads as TGTGCCAGCGGGAGTCCAGATACGCAGTATTTT. Protein sequence: CASGSPDTQYF.

V usage is TRBV7-9 and J usage is TRBJ2-7, with TRBD2 matching 10 bases. This CDR3 comprises 16 residues. The trim removed 3 bases at V and 2 bases at J, leaving 7 bases unmatched. Germline V gives CDR1 SEHNR, CDR2 FQNEAQ (reference sequence). Here the CDR3 DNA reads TGTGCCAGCAGCTTCGGGATAGCGGGAGGACCCTACGAGCAGTACTTC. Amino acid sequence: CASSFGIAGGPYEQYF.

The chain carries TRBV11-2 and TRBJ2-1; the match to TRBD1 covers 8 bases. Trimming removed 5 bases from V and 9 bases from J; junction bases left unmatched: 6. The germline gives CDR1 SGHAT, CDR2 FQNNGV. CDR3 length: 13 residues. In DNA, the CDR3 is TGTGCCAGCAGCCCCCAGGGGGCAGGTGAGCAGTTCTTC. The encoded protein is CASSPQGAGEQFF.

This rearrangement joins TRBV27 to TRBJ2-1; D unresolved. CDR3 length: 14 residues. Germline CDR1 and CDR2: MNHEY and SMNVEV (reference sequence). V was pared by 2 bases and J by 3 bases, with 8 bases between. The CDR3 sequence is CASSLNSYYNEQFF. CDR3 DNA: TGTGCCAGCAGTTTAAACTCCTACTACAATGAGCAGTTCTTC.

This clone appeared a few times. J is TRBJ2-7 and V is TRBV27, with 8 bases identical to TRBD1. This CDR3 spans 14 amino acids. Germline-derived CDR1 and CDR2 are MNHEY and SMNVEV (reference sequence). J lost 4 bases, V lost 4 bases, and 6 bases had no gene match. DNA for the CDR3: TGTGCCAGCAGTTATGGACAGGGTATATACGAGCAGTACTTC. It codes for CASSYGQGIYEQYF.

The rearrangement links TRBV10-3 to TRBJ1-5; unclear D gene. Germline V gives CDR1 ENHRY, CDR2 SYGVKD. V lost 2 bases and J 2 bases, leaving 10 bases between the germline ends. This CDR3 comprises 15 residues. CDR3 nucleotides: TGTGCCATCAGTGAGGCCGGGGTCGGCAATCAGCCCCAGCATTTT. This codes for CAISEAGVGNQPQHF.